This is a list of T cell receptor beta chains from one sample in a study of T cell changes during pregnancy in multiple sclerosis. Some clones are missing from TCRdb's copy, which holds only in-frame ones; the method was immunoSEQ multiplex PCR. Seen here are approximately 64,000 clones, about 90% observed once, and the top ten hold about 2.5%. The source material was peripheral blood, sampled in the first trimester of pregnancy. The receptor source for this set is a female donor with multiple sclerosis, enrolled in a pregnancy study. CDR3s include the opening cysteine and the closing phenylalanine or tryptophan. D genes are given only for firm matches. Some rows have no size entry. The others give once, few or many, or a class for an expanded clone.

NA	NA	TRBV4-2	TRBJ2-3	16	TGTGCCAGCAGCGACCGGACAGCCCCTAGCACAGATACGCAGTATTTT	CASSDRTAPSTDTQYF
NA	TRBD2	TRBV7-2	TRBJ2-1	17	TGTGCCAGCAGCTCGCCTCCGGCTAGCGGGAGGGCCCATGAGCAGTTCTTC	CASSSPPASGRAHEQFF
NA	NA	TRBV27	TRBJ2-3	15	TGTGCCAGCAGTGAACAGGGACCTCTCACAGATACGCAGTATTTT	CASSEQGPLTDTQYF
NA	TRBD1	TRBV5-3	TRBJ2-5	15	TGTGCCAGAAGCTTGGTTGTACAGGGGGCTGAGACCCAGTACTTC	CARSLVVQGAETQYF
NA	TRBD1	TRBV6-5	TRBJ2-7	15	TGTGCCAGCCGTAAACTCAGGGGGCGCTTCTTCGAGCAGTACTTC	CASRKLRGRFFEQYF
few	NA	TRBV6-1	TRBJ1-5	11	TGTGCCAGCGGCTACGGGCAGCCCCAGCATTTT	CASGYGQPQHF
NA	TRBD2	TRBV2	TRBJ2-1	16	TGTGCCAGCAGAGTCGTGACTAGCGGGATTGACAATGAGCAGTTCTTC	CASRVVTSGIDNEQFF
NA	NA	TRBV6-1	TRBJ2-1	12	TGTGCCAGCAAGGGGATTGACAATGAGCAGTTCTTC	CASKGIDNEQFF
NA	NA	TRBV6-5	TRBJ2-7	12	TGTGCCAGCAGTTCCTCACCCGGGGAGCAGTACTTC	CASSSSPGEQYF
NA	TRBD2	TRBV19	TRBJ2-3	15	TGTGCCAGTAGTTATCCTAGCGGGCCCACAGATACGCAGTATTTT	CASSYPSGPTDTQYF
NA	NA	TRBV6-6	TRBJ2-7	15	TGTGCCAGCAGTTACGATAGTCAGGGTGGGTACGAGCAGTACTTC	CASSYDSQGGYEQYF
NA	NA	TRBV5-1	TRBJ2-3	16	TGCGCCAGCAGCTTGGGACTCCTAGATAGCACAGATACGCAGTATTTT	CASSLGLLDSTDTQYF
NA	TRBD2	TRBV28	TRBJ2-1	16	TGTGCCAGCAGCACCCTTAAGCGGGAGGTCTTGAATGAGCAGTTCTTC	CASSTLKREVLNEQFF
once	NA	TRBV7-2	TRBJ2-7	16	TGTGCCAGCAGCTTAGGGCCCCGGGGATCCTCCTACGAGCAGTACTTC	CASSLGPRGSSYEQYF
NA	TRBD1	TRBV4-2	TRBJ2-7	16	TGTGCCAGCAGCCAAGATCTTGGGACAGGGGGTAACGAGCAGTACTTC	CASSQDLGTGGNEQYF
NA	NA	TRBV5-1	TRBJ2-7	15	TGCGCCAGCAGCCGTATTCCCGGGACAAACTACGAGCAGTACTTC	CASSRIPGTNYEQYF
NA	NA	TRBV27	TRBJ1-2	14	TGTGCCAGCAGTTTATTGTCAGGCAACTATGGCTACACCTTC	CASSLLSGNYGYTF
NA	TRBD1	TRBV28	TRBJ1-5	14	TGTGCCAGCGGCCCGGACAGGTCGAATCAGCCCCAGCATTTT	CASGPDRSNQPQHF
NA	TRBD2	TRBV6-6	TRBJ2-7	14	TGTGCCAGCAGTACCCCTAGCGGGAGTTACGAGCAGTACTTC	CASSTPSGSYEQYF
NA	NA	TRBV6-1	TRBJ1-1	14	TGTGCCAGCAGTGAGACAGTTTCGAACACTGAAGCTTTCTTT	CASSETVSNTEAFF
few	NA	TRBV7-9	TRBJ1-4	14	TGTGCCAGCAGCTTCGACGGGGGTAATGAAAAACTGTTTTTT	CASSFDGGNEKLFF
NA	NA	TRBV9	TRBJ2-2	16	TGTGCCAGCAGCGTAGTACCGGACAGCGGCACCGGGGAGCTGTTTTTT	CASSVVPDSGTGELFF
NA	TRBD2	TRBV9	TRBJ2-3	16	TGTGCCAGCAGCCCCGGGACTAGCGGGACCACAGATACGCAGTATTTT	CASSPGTSGTTDTQYF
NA	TRBD1	TRBV9	TRBJ2-3	19	TGTGCCAGCAGCGCATCGGGACAGGGGGTGTGGGGTGGCACAGATACGCAGTATTTT	CASSASGQGVWGGTDTQYF
NA	NA	TRBV4-2	TRBJ2-3	16	TGTGCCAGCAGCCAAGAGCAGGGGGAGGGCACAGATACGCAGTATTTT	CASSQEQGEGTDTQYF
NA	TRBD2	TRBV4-3	TRBJ2-1	17	TGCGCCAGCAGCCCAGTGGGGGGACTAGCGGGAAGCGGCGAGCAGTTCTTC	CASSPVGGLAGSGEQFF
NA	NA	TRBV19	TRBJ2-1	16	TGTGCCAGTAGTGTGGCCTCAAAAACCTTCTACAATGAGCAGTTCTTC	CASSVASKTFYNEQFF